This T cell receptor (beta chain) was sequenced in a study of CD8 T cells in Susac syndrome. The RNA input was about 0.45 to 1 ug, and it was reverse transcribed with random hexamers. TCRdb called the immunoSEQ multiplex PCR reads again in MiXCR, with one record for every CDR3 protein. The sample includes some 160,000 distinct CDR3 sequences, approximately 96% of them seen just once. Germline-derived CDR1 and CDR2 are DFQATT and SNEGSKA (reference sequence). The CDR3 totals 16 residues. The ends lost 6 bases at V and 4 bases at J; junction bases unmatched: 12. Sequencing was carried out using CD4+ T cells from PBMCs. This TCR derives from a human donor with Susac syndrome. This rearrangement joins TRBV20-1 to TRBJ2-3; TRBD2 agrees at 11 bases. CDR3 in amino acids: CSANREVAGGPDTQYF. As DNA, the CDR3 is TGCAGTGCCAATAGAGAGGTAGCGGGGGGGCCAGATACGCAGTATTTT.